These 12 T cell receptor beta chains originate from one sample sequenced in a study of T cell responses to AZD1222 COVID-19 vaccine. Clones were sequenced by immunoSEQ multiplex PCR, and TCRdb holds only the in-frame ones, with some missing. The sample includes tens of thousands of clones, approximately 80% of them seen just once. The sample consisted of peripheral blood, taken on day 0 of AZD1222 vaccination. Every receptor here comes from an adult in good health.

This clone is a singleton in its sample. The chain recombines TRBV6-5 with TRBJ1-5; no clear D gene. V was cut by 6 bases and J by 6 bases, with 12 bases left in between. The CDR3 sequence is 13 residues long. Germline V gene lookup returns CDR1 MNHEY and CDR2 SVGAGI. CDR3 sequence (DNA): TGTGCCAGCAGGGACGTCAACCGTCAGCCCCAGCATTTT. This sequence encodes CASRDVNRQPQHF.

The chain recombines TRBV6-5 with TRBJ1-3; weak D call: TRBD1 (6 bases). V shed 6 bases and J shed 3 bases, with 12 bases lying between them. Germline-derived CDR1 and CDR2 are MNHEY and SVGAGI. This CDR3 region has 14 residues. CDR3 sequence: CASRGGDGGNTIYF. The CDR3 nucleotides read TGTGCCAGCAGGGGGGGCGATGGTGGAAACACCATATATTTT.

The chain is built from TRBV3-1 (or the pseudogene TRBV3-2) and TRBJ2-2; D is ambiguous. This CDR3 has 14 residues. In germline, CDR1 is LGHDT, CDR2 YNNKEL (reference sequence). The germline V and J ends were trimmed by 2 bases and 5 bases, with 9 bases remaining between them. CDR3 region: CASSQILLTGELFF. CDR3 nucleotides: TGTGCCAGCAGCCAAATCCTGTTGACCGGGGAGCTGTTTTTT.

V gene TRBV5-4 combines with J gene TRBJ2-7; D may correspond to TRBD1 or TRBD2 (5 bases each). The V end lost 0 bases, the J end lost 0 bases, and 10 bases lay between the germline ends. Germline values: CDR1 SGHNT, CDR2 YYREEE (reference sequence). This CDR3 has 15 amino acids. Written as DNA, the CDR3 is TGTGCCAGCAGCTTGGATTGGGGGAGCTCCTACGAGCAGTACTTC. This gives the protein CASSLDWGSSYEQYF.

The gene calls are TRBV7-3 and TRBJ2-5; TRBD1 matches 11 bases. The CDR3 is made up of 16 amino acids. V shed 4 bases and J 1 base; nucleotides not matched to a gene: 5. The germline V gene encodes CDR1 SGHTA and CDR2 FQGTGA. In DNA, the CDR3 is TGTGCCAGCAGCTCCTCCGGGACAGGGGGCCAAGAGACCCAGTACTTC. It yields the protein CASSSSGTGGQETQYF.

The chain has TRBV28 and TRBJ2-2; a possible D gene is TRBD2 (6 bases). CDR1 and CDR2 (germline): MDHEN, SYDVKM. The V end lost 4 bases, the J end lost 4 bases, and 10 bases lay between the germline ends. CDR3 length equals 14 residues. In DNA form, the CDR3 reads TGTGCCAGCAGTTCCGCGGGGTCCACCGGGGAGCTGTTTTTT. Translation gives CASSSAGSTGELFF.

The chain is built from TRBV19 and TRBJ2-7; D unresolved. V lost 6 bases to trimming and J lost 1 base, with 10 bases between them. The CDR3 consists of 13 residues. Germline CDR1 LNHDA, CDR2 SQIVND (reference sequence). The CDR3 DNA reads TGTGCCAGTAGACTGGACGGATCCTACGAGCAGTACTTC. It is translated as CASRLDGSYEQYF.

This sequence joins TRBV19 and TRBJ1-5, with a possible D match to TRBD1 (5 bases). Germline lookup yields CDR1 LNHDA and CDR2 SQIVND (reference sequence). CDR3 length: 13 amino acids. The ends were cut back, 6 bases at V and 0 bases at J, with 6 bases in the middle. CDR3 in DNA: TGTGCCAGTAGGACAGATAGCAATCAGCCCCAGCATTTT. Residues: CASRTDSNQPQHF.

The chain carries TRBV25-1 and TRBJ1-2; no clear D. Germline V CDR1 and CDR2: MGHDK, SYGVNS. The CDR3 spans 13 residues. Trimming took off 4 bases at V and 6 bases at J, with 12 bases between the two ends. The CDR3 sequence: CASSGLFHHGYTF. The CDR3 DNA follows: TGTGCCAGCAGTGGCCTATTCCACCATGGCTACACCTTC.

On this clone itself: An end of the junction does not agree with germline; a read error may underlie this. The chain couples TRBV20-1 to TRBJ1-2; D remains unclear. The CDR3 is 9 residues long. CDR1 and CDR2 (germline): DFQATT, SNEGSKA (reference sequence). The CDR3 region has the DNA TGCAGTTCCCCAGGAGGGTTACGCTTC. It is translated as CSSPGGLRF.

The chain combines TRBV28 with TRBJ1-6; D is undetermined. The V end was cut by 7 bases, the J end by 10 bases, with 20 bases between. Germline V gives CDR1 MDHEN, CDR2 SYDVKM. This CDR3 contains 15 residues. DNA of the CDR3: TGTGCCAGCACCCCCTCGGCCCCGGGAGGCTCACCCCTCCACTTT. Residues: CASTPSAPGGSPLHF.

V is TRBV3-1 (or the pseudogene TRBV3-2) and J is TRBJ1-1; D remains ambiguous. Trimming left V 6 bases short and J 7 bases short, with 15 bases between. This CDR3 comprises 13 residues. Germline CDR1 LGHDT, CDR2 YNNKEL (reference sequence). CDR3 region: CASSSVRESEAFF. Here the CDR3 DNA reads TGTGCCAGCAGTTCTGTGCGGGAGAGTGAAGCTTTCTTT.